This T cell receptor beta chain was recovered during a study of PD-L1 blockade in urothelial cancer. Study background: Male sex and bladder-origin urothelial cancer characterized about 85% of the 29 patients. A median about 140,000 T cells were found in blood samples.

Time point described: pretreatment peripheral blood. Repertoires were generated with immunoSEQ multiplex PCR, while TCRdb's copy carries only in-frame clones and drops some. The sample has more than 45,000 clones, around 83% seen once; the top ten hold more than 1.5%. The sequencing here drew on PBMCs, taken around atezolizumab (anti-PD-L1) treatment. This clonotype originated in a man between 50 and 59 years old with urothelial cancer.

Written as DNA, the CDR3 is TGTGCTAGTGCCCCCGGGTGGACAGGGAGTTTGACCGGGGAGCTGTTTTTT. Encoded protein: CASAPGWTGSLTGELFF. The J gene is TRBJ2-2, the V gene TRBV12-5; 8 nucleotides agree with TRBD1. The CDR3 loop spans 17 amino acids. V lost 7 bases to trimming and J lost 5 bases; unmatched junction nucleotides: 15. Germline CDR1 reads LGHNT; CDR2 reads FRNRAP.